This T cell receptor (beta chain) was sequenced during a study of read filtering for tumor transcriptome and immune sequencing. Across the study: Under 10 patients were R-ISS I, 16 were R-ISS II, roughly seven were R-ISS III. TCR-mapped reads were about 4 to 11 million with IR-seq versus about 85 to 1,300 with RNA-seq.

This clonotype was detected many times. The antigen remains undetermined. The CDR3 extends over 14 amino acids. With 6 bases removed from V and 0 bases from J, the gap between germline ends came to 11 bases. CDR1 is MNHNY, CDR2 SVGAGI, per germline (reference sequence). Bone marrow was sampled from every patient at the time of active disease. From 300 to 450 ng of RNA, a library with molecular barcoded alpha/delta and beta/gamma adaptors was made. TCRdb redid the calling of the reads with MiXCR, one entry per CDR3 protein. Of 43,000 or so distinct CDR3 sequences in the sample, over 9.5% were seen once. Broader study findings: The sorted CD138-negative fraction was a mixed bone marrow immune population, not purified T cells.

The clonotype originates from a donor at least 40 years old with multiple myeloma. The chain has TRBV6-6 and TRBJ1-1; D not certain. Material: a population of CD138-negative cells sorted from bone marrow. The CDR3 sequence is CASRDGSMNTEAFF. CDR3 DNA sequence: TGTGCCAGCAGAGACGGGTCAATGAACACTGAAGCTTTCTTT.